Below are 15 T cell receptor beta chains sequenced from a single sample in a study of blood T cells in healthy people across ages (dated by TCRdb to about 2015). Libraries were prepared through 5' RACE. Sequencer: Illumina HiSeq 2500. A second about 6 to 11 cycle PCR used a sample-barcoded 5' primer and a J-beta primer mix. TCRdb reworked the public reads: Q25 trimming with fastp, MiXCR clone assembly, productive beta chains retained. All rows with the same CDR3 protein become a single entry with the most common DNA and genes. The sample contains approximately 800,000 distinct CDR3 sequences, 46% of them found a single time. The ten largest clones add up to 15% to 20% of the sample. The source material was blood. The source of these receptors is a man at least 80 years old in good health.

The V and J genes are TRBV6-2 or TRBV6-3 and TRBJ2-7, with D perhaps matching TRBD1 (5 bases). The CDR3 runs 15 residues. Trimming left V 0 bases short and J 6 bases short, with 15 bases between. From germline, CDR1 is MNHEY and CDR2 SVGEGT. CDR3 loop: CASSYSMDKWREQYF. As DNA, the CDR3 is TGTGCCAGCAGTTACTCTATGGACAAGTGGCGCGAGCAGTACTTC.

This clonotype was recorded a few times. V and J are TRBV12-3 or TRBV12-4 and TRBJ2-7; D ambiguous. The CDR3 is 12 amino acids. Trimming shortened V by 5 bases and J by 6 bases, and 11 bases separated the two germline ends. The CDR3 region has the DNA TGTGCCAGCAGTCCCCAAAGGAGCGAGCAGTACTTC. Translation gives CASSPQRSEQYF.

This clonotype was seen a handful of times. One end of the junction does not line up with germline, which may come from a read error. The chain couples TRBV4-2 to TRBJ1-4; D gene unclear. The CDR3 sequence is 13 residues long. Germline CDR1 and CDR2: LGHNA and YNFKEQ. CDR3 residues: CASSPSTNEKLFF. The CDR3 bases are TGTGCCAGCTCACCCTCAACTAACGAAAAACTGTTTTTT.

This clonotype has just a few counts. This chain connects TRBV5-1 to TRBJ2-1; 10 bases map to TRBD1. Per germline, CDR1 SGHRS and CDR2 YFSETQ. V dropped 1 base and J dropped 7; count of bases not matched to a gene: 5. The length of the CDR3 is 15 residues. The CDR3 DNA follows: TGCGCCAGCAGCTTGCCAGGGACAGGGGTGAATGAGCAGTTCTTC. It is translated as CASSLPGTGVNEQFF.

This clonotype was counted only a few times. The chain uses TRBV7-2 and TRBJ1-4, with TRBD1 matching over 8 bases. V shed 3 bases, J shed 6 bases, and the junction held 6 bases outside the gene matches. The CDR3 is 15 residues long. Germline values: CDR1 SGHTA, CDR2 FQGNSA. CDR3 sequence reads: CASSLFDRGDEKLFF. The CDR3 nucleotides are TGTGCCAGCAGCTTGTTCGACAGGGGTGATGAAAAACTGTTTTTT.

The chain uses TRBV4-2 and TRBJ2-7; 9 positions match TRBD2. V lost 4 bases to trimming and J lost 3 bases; unmatched junction nucleotides: 13. This CDR3 has 17 residues. CDR1 and CDR2 (germline): LGHNA, YNFKEQ. CDR3 in DNA: TGTGCCAGCAGCCTCTCATCCGGACTAGCGAATCACTACGAGCAGTACTTC. Translation: CASSLSSGLANHYEQYF.

The chain carries TRBV11-2 and TRBJ2-7; D is ambiguous. This CDR3 region has 13 residues. Germline-derived CDR1 and CDR2 are SGHAT and FQNNGV. The V and J ends lost 2 bases and 5 bases respectively, with 10 bases between them. The CDR3 DNA reads TGTGCCAGCAGCTTAAAAGTTCCAGACGAGCAGTACTTC. This sequence encodes CASSLKVPDEQYF.

For the CDR3, the DNA is TGTGCCAGCAGTTACTCCCTAGCGGGAGGGGCTTTCTCCTACAATGAGCAGTTCTTC. It encodes CASSYSLAGGAFSYNEQFF. V and J are TRBV6-5 and TRBJ2-1; TRBD2 matches 12 bases. Germline V CDR1 and CDR2: MNHEY, SVGAGI. The CDR3 has 19 amino acids. V was clipped by 0 bases and J by 0 bases; unmatched bases: 6.

The chain combines TRBV7-2 with TRBJ2-4; D call uncertain. Germline V CDR1 and CDR2: SGHTA, FQGNSA. Trimming took 7 bases from V and 5 from J, leaving 15 bases between them. The CDR3 has 14 amino acids. The CDR3 is CASTPGVGQNIQYF. The CDR3 coding sequence is TGTGCCAGCACCCCTGGGGTCGGTCAAAACATTCAGTACTTC.

To note about this clonotype: Compared with germline, one end of the junction differs, possibly owing to a read error. The chain links TRBV9 to TRBJ2-4; 8 positions agree with TRBD2. The V gene's germline CDR1 is SGDLS and CDR2 YYNGEE. This CDR3 contains 17 residues. CDR3 loop: CASSAGGGGGAKTIQYF. CDR3 sequence (DNA): TGTGCCAGCAGCGCGGGAGGGGGAGGAGGTGCCAAAACCATTCAGTACTTC.

CDR3 in amino acids: CASSLHREQYF. The CDR3 bases are TGTGCCAGCAGCCTCCATCGCGAGCAGTACTTC. The chain couples TRBV7-9 to TRBJ2-5, with unresolved D. Judging by the DNA end, TRBJ2-7 fits better; the J call may be wrong. Germline V gene sequence: CDR1 SEHNR, CDR2 FQNEAQ (reference sequence). This CDR3 region has 11 residues.

The chain is built from TRBV5-1 and TRBJ2-5; 8 positions match TRBD2. Germline V gene sequence: CDR1 SGHRS, CDR2 YFSETQ. This CDR3 is 18 amino acids long. With 1 base clipped from V and 11 bases from J, the junction kept 22 bases outside the gene matches. The CDR3 nucleotides are TGCGCCAGCAGCTTGATTCGGGCGGGAGGTAGCTCCTACAATGAGCAGTACTTC. This gives the protein CASSLIRAGGSSYNEQYF.

The chain has TRBV9 and TRBJ2-1, with D possibly matching TRBD2 (5 bases). The V gene's germline CDR1 is SGDLS and CDR2 YYNGEE. The V and J ends lost 2 bases and 7 bases respectively, with 16 bases between them. The CDR3 is 15 residues long. The CDR3 is CASSVKEAVRNEQFF. Written as DNA, the CDR3 is TGTGCCAGCAGCGTGAAGGAGGCTGTCCGGAATGAGCAGTTCTTC.

This clonotype was detected a few times. This sequence joins TRBV20-1 and TRBJ2-1, with 16 positions matching TRBD2. Germline V gives CDR1 DFQATT, CDR2 SNEGSKA (reference sequence). The CDR3 is 17 residues long. The J segment lost 6 bases and the V segment lost 1 base, leaving 6 bases of the junction unmatched. This CDR3 reads CSARAGTSGRAVNEQFF. The CDR3 DNA follows: TGCAGTGCTAGAGCGGGGACTAGCGGGAGGGCCGTCAATGAGCAGTTCTTC.

There are a few counts of this clonotype. The chain joins TRBV29-1 to TRBJ2-5; D is possibly TRBD1 (6 bases). CDR1 and CDR2 (germline): SQVTM, ANQGSEA. The length of the CDR3 is 13 residues. V was clipped by 5 bases and J by 11 bases, with 21 bases between them. The CDR3 here is CSVTGYPLNEQYF. The CDR3 DNA reads as TGCAGCGTTACAGGGTACCCGCTGAATGAGCAGTACTTC.